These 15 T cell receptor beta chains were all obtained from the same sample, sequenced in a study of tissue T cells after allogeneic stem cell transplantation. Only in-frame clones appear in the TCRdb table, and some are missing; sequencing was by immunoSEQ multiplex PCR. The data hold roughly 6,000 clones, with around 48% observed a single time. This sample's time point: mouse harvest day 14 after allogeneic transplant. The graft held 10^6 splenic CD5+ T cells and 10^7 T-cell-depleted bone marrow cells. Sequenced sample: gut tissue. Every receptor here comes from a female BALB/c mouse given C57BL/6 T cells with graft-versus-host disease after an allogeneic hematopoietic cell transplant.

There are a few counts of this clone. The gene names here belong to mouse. The CDR3 bases that were read are TGTGCCAGCAGTCGACAGGGCTATGCTGAGCAGTTC. Protein sequence: CASSRQGYAEQF. The complete CDR3 sequence is CASSRQGYAEQFF. The chain uses TRBV26 and TRBJ2-1; 7 nucleotides match TRBD1. Read coverage stops 1 residue before the CDR3 terminus; the germline J gene supplies the remainder. The germline V gene encodes CDR1 KGHPV and CDR2 FQNQEV (reference sequence). There are 13 residues in the CDR3. After removal of 4 bases from V and 3 bases from J, the junction contained 0 bases not matched to a gene.

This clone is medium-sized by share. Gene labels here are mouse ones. CDR3 in amino acids: CASSLRSNYAEQFF. The covered CDR3 bases are TGTGCCAGCAGCTTGCGGTCCAACTATGCTGAGCAGTTC. J is TRBJ2-1 and V is TRBV3, with unresolved D. The sequence runs out 1 residue before the end of the CDR3; the remainder is reconstructed from the germline J gene. The CDR3 has 14 residues. Trimming took off 3 bases at V and 1 base at J, with 7 bases between the two ends. Germline lookup yields CDR1 SNHLY and CDR2 FYNGKV (reference sequence).

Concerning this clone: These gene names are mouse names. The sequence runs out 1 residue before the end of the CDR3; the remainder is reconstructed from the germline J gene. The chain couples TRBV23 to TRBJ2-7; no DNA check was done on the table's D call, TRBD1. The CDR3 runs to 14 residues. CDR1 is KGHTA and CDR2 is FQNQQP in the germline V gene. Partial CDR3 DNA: TGCTCCAGCAGTCCGGGACAGGGGGCTTCTGAACAGTAC. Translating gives CSSSPGQGASEQY. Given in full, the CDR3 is CSSSPGQGASEQYF. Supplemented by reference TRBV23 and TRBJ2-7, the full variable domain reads DAAVTQKPRYLIKMKGQEAEMKCIPEKGHTAVFWYQQKQSKELKFLIYFQNQQPLDQIDMVKERFSAVCPSSSLCSLGIRTCEAEDSALYLCSSSPGQGASEQYFGPGTRLTVL.

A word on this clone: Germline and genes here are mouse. The CDR3 bases that were read are TGTGCTAGCAGTTTACACTATGAACAGTAC. This encodes CASSLHYEQY. The full CDR3 reads CASSLHYEQYF. The rearrangement joins TRBV29 to TRBJ2-7; D unresolved. The read ends 1 residue before the CDR3 terminus; that terminus is restored from the germline J gene. Germline lookup yields CDR1 MSHET and CDR2 SYDVDS. This CDR3 is built from 11 residues. Trimming shortened V by 2 bases and J by 3 bases, and 2 bases separated the two germline ends.

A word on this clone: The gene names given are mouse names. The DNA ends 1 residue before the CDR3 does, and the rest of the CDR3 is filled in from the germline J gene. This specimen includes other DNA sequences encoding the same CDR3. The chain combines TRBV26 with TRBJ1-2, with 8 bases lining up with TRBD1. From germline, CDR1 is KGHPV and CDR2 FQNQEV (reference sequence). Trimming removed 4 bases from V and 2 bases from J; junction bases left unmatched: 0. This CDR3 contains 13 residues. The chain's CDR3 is CASSRQGNSDYTF. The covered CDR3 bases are TGTGCCAGCAGTCGACAGGGGAACTCCGACTACACC.

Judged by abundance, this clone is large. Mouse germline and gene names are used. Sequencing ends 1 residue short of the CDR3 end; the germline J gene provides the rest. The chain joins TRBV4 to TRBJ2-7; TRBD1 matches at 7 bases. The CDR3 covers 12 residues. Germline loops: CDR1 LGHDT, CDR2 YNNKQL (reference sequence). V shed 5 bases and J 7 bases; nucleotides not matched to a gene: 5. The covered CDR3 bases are TGTGCCAGCAGCGGGGACAGAGGGGAACAGTAC. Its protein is CASSGDRGEQY. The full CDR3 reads CASSGDRGEQYF.

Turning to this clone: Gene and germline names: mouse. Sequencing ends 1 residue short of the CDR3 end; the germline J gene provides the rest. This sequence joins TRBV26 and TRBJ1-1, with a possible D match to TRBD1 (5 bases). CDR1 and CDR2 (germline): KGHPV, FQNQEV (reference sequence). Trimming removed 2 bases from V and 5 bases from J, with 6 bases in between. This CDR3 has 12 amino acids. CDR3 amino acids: CASSLDRTEVFF. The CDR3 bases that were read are TGTGCCAGCAGTCTGGACAGAACAGAAGTCTTC.

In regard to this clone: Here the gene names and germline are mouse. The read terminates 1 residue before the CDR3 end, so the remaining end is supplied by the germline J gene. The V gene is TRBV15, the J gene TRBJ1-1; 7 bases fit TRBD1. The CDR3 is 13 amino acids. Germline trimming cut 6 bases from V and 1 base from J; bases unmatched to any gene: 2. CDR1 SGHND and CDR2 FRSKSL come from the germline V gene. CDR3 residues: CASSRQGNTEVFF. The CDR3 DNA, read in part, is TGTGCCAGCAGCCGACAGGGAAACACAGAAGTCTTC.

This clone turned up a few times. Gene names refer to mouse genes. The CDR3 bases that were read are TGTGCCAGCAGTTCACCGGGACAATATGAACAGTAC. It is translated as CASSSPGQYEQY. The CDR3 in full is CASSSPGQYEQYF. The V gene is TRBV26, the J gene TRBJ2-7; a possible D gene is TRBD1 (6 bases). The CDR3 is cut off 1 residue early in the read; its end comes from the germline J gene. Deletions cut 5 bases from V and 4 bases from J, with 12 bases between. This CDR3 is built from 13 residues. Germline-derived CDR1 and CDR2 are KGHPV and FQNQEV (reference sequence).

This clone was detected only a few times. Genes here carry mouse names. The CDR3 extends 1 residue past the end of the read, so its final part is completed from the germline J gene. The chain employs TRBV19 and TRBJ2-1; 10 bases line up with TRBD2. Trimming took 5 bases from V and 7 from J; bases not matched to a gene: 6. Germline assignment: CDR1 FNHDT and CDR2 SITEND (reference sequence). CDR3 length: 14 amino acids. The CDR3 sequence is CASSYLGGRAEQFF. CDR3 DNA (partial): TGTGCCAGCAGCTATCTGGGGGGGCGAGCTGAGCAGTTC.

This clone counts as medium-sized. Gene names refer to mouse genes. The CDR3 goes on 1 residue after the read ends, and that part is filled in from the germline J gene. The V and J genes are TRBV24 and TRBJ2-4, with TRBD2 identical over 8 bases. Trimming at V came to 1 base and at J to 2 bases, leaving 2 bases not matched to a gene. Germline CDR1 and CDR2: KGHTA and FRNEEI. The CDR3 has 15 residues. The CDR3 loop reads CASSLWGGAQNTLYF. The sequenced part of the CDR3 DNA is TGTGCCAGCAGTCTGTGGGGGGGCGCTCAAAACACCTTGTAC.

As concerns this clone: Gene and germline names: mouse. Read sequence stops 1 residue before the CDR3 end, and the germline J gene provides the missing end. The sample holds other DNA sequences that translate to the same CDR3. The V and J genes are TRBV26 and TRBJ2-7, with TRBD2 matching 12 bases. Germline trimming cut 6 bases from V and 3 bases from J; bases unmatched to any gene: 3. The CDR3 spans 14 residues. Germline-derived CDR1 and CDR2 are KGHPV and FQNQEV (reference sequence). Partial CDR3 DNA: TGTGCCAGCAGCCCGGGACTGGGGGGCTATGAACAGTAC. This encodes CASSPGLGGYEQY. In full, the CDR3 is CASSPGLGGYEQYF.

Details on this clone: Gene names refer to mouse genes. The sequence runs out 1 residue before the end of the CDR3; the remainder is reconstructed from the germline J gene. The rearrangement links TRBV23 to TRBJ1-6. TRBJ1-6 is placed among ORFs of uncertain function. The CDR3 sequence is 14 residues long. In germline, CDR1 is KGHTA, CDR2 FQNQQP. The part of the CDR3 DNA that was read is TGCTCCAGCAGTCAATATTCCTATAATTCGCCCCTCTAC. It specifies CSSSQYSYNSPLY. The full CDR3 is CSSSQYSYNSPLYF.

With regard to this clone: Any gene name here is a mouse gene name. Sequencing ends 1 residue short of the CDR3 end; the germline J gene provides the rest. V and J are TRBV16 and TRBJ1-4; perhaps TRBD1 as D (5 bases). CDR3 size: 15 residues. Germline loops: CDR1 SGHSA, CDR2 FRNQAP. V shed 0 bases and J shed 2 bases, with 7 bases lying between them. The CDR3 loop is CASSLDGGSNERLFF. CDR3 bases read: TGTGCAAGCAGCTTAGATGGGGGGTCCAACGAAAGATTATTT.

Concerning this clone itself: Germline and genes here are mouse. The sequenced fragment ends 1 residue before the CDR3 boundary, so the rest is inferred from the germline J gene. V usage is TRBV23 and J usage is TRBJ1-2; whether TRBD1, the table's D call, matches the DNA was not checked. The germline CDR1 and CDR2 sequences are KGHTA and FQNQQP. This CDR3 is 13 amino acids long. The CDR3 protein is CSSSRDRNSDYTF. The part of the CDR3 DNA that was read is TGCTCCAGCAGTCGGGACAGAAACTCCGACTACACC.